Detailed here is one TCR beta chain. This sequence may be a read error, since a much larger clone differs from it by one base. Priming with a constant-region primer yielded TCR beta cDNA from 450 to 550 ng total RNA. ARM-PCR, slightly modified, supplied the TCR beta libraries through three nested multiplex PCR rounds. TRBV1-TRBV30 forward primers and a C-beta reverse primer were used in the first two PCR rounds, which each ran for approximately 11 cycles. TCRdb reanalysed the multiplex PCR reads using MiXCR and keeps one entry per CDR3 protein. In the table there are almost 55,000 distinct CDR3 sequences, over 65% of which are singletons. These data come from a study of tumor-infiltrating lymphocytes in primary liver carcinoma. Scientists recovered RNA and DNA together from around 18-30 mg of unsorted bulk tissue. Each participant had primary liver carcinoma, and surgical resection was the treatment.

CDR3 size: 12 residues. CDR1 MNHEY and CDR2 SMNVEV come from the germline V gene (reference sequence). Trimming took 7 bases from V and 15 from J; bases not matched to a gene: 9. This chain joins TRBV27 and TRBJ2-1; 10 nucleotides align to TRBD1. The sequenced material came from liver tumor tissue from sampling region 2. The subset denotes: tumor region T2, inferior pole. This TCR derives from a man aged 35 to 55 with primary liver carcinoma and hepatitis B virus infection. CDR3 sequence (DNA): TGTGCCAGCACCACTGGGACAGGGGACCTGTTCTTC. Translation: CASTTGTGDLFF.